Following are 2 T cell receptor beta chains from one sample sequenced in a study of T cells in women clearing cervical HPV infection. Generated by immunoSEQ multiplex PCR, the TCRdb table keeps only in-frame clones and is missing some. The sample's table shows about 23,000 clones. The sample taken for sequencing was blood buffy coat. Receptor source: a woman aged 18-70 years with a cervical HPV16 infection that either progressed to CIN3+ or cleared (not recorded which).

Concerning this clone itself: The read stops 3 residues short of the end of the CDR3; the missing end is completed from the germline J gene. This chain links TRBV11-2 with TRBJ2-2; 11 bases are a match to TRBD1. Trimming at V came to 7 bases and at J to 7 bases, leaving 5 bases not matched to a gene. Per germline, CDR1 SGHAT and CDR2 FQNNGV. CDR3 length: 14 residues. The CDR3 DNA, read in part, is TGTGCCAGCAACTCGGGACAGGGGGACGGGGAG. This translates into CASNSGQGDGE. Given in full, the CDR3 is CASNSGQGDGELFF.

Comment on this clone: The read falls 3 residues short of the CDR3 end, and the missing part is taken from the germline J gene. The genes are TRBV20-1 and TRBJ2-2; D gene unclear. CDR1 is DFQATT and CDR2 is SNEGSKA in the germline V gene (reference sequence). The CDR3 consists of 16 residues. CDR3 DNA (partial): TGCAGTGCTAGAGATGCAACAGCTACTTATAATTCACCG. Protein product: CSARDATATYNSP. The complete CDR3 protein is CSARDATATYNSPLFF.